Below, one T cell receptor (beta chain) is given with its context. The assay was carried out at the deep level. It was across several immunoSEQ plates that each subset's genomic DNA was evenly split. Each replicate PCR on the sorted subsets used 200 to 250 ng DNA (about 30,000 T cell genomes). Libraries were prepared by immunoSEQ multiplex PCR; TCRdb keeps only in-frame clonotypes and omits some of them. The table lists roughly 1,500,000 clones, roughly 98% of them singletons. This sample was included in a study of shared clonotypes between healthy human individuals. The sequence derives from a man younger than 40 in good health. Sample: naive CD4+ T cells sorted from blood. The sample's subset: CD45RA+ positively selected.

The DNA for the CDR3 is TGTGCCAGCTCACCCAAGGATCCTCTACTAGTGGGGCCACACACTGAAGCTTTCTTT. Protein product: CASSPKDPLLVGPHTEAFF. The rearrangement links TRBV18 to TRBJ1-1, with a possible D match to TRBD1 (5 bases). The CDR3 has 19 amino acids. V was clipped by 3 bases and J by 3 bases, with 26 bases between them. From germline, CDR1 is KGHSH and CDR2 LQKENI.